A selection of T cell receptor beta chains follows, all from one sample in a study of PD-L1 blockade in urothelial cancer. The data were produced by immunoSEQ multiplex PCR, yet TCRdb's version contains in-frame clones alone and is incomplete. Here the sample spans around 100,000 clones, around 85% being singletons. The sample in question was PBMCs, obtained around atezolizumab (anti-PD-L1) treatment. The receptor source for this set is a man aged 50 or older with urothelial cancer. CDR3s include the opening cysteine and the closing phenylalanine or tryptophan. D genes are given only for firm matches. Size values are once, few and many counts, or a class for expanded clones, and some rows have none.

clone_size j_call d_call v_call cdr3_nt cdr3_aa
. TRBJ2-5 TRBD1 TRBV27 TGTGCCAGCAGTTTGGGGCCCCGACAGGGACAAGAGACCCAGTACTTC CASSLGPRQGQETQYF
. TRBJ1-3 . TRBV11-2 TGTGCCAGCAGCCAGGACAGAACCTCTGGAAACACCATATATTTT CASSQDRTSGNTIYF
. TRBJ1-2 . TRBV18 TGTGCCAGCTCACCAGGAGGGGCAATTGGCTACACCTTC CASSPGGAIGYTF
. TRBJ1-1 TRBD1 TRBV4-1 TGCGCCAGCAGCCAAGGACAGGGACCGAACACTGAAGCTTTCTTT CASSQGQGPNTEAFF
. TRBJ1-4 . TRBV30 TGTGCCTGGAGTGTCCAGGGGCGGACTAATGAAAAACTGTTTTTT CAWSVQGRTNEKLFF
. TRBJ2-2 TRBD2 TRBV9 TGTGCCAGCAGCTCAGCTAGCGGGATGAACACCGGGGAGCTGTTTTTT CASSSASGMNTGELFF
once TRBJ2-1 TRBD2 TRBV9 TGTGCCAGCAGCGTAGGGCCTAGCGGGAGGAATGAGCAGTTCTTC CASSVGPSGRNEQFF
. TRBJ2-3 . TRBV9 TGTGCCAGCGCGACGGGCGGGGTCTCCACAGATACGCAGTATTTT CASATGGVSTDTQYF
once TRBJ2-7 . TRBV6-1 TGTGCCAGCAGTGAAGCGAACCAGCGGGCCTACGAGCAGTACTTC CASSEANQRAYEQYF
. TRBJ2-7 . TRBV27 TGTGCCAGCAGTTTATCGTGGGGGCCCCAGGTTCACTTC CASSLSWGPQVHF
. TRBJ2-1 TRBD1 TRBV5-1 TGCGCCAGCAGCTTGGAGGGGACAGGCTTCAATGAGCAGTTCTTC CASSLEGTGFNEQFF
. TRBJ2-1 TRBD2 TRBV7-3 TGTGCCAGCAGCCCTACCGGGACTAGCTACAATGAGCAGTTCTTC CASSPTGTSYNEQFF
. TRBJ1-1 . TRBV6-5 TGTGCCAGCAGTAACGTAAGAGGGACTGAAGCTTTCTTT CASSNVRGTEAFF
. TRBJ2-5 TRBD1 TRBV11-2 TGTGCCAGCAGCTCAAATAGGGACAGGGGAGAGACCCAGTACTTC CASSSNRDRGETQYF
. TRBJ1-4 . TRBV27 TGTGCCAGCAGTACCCTCAGGGGCACTAATGAAAAACTGTTTTTT CASSTLRGTNEKLFF
. TRBJ1-2 . TRBV5-4 TGTGCCAGCAGATATCCGGACAGCTATGGCTACACCTTC CASRYPDSYGYTF
. TRBJ2-6 . TRBV5-6 TGTGCCAGCAGCTTGGGCATCGGTTTCTCTGGGGCCAACGTCCTGACTTTC CASSLGIGFSGANVLTF
. TRBJ1-5 . TRBV18 TGTGCCAGCTCACCGGGAGTTGGGGGCAATCAGCCCCAGCATTTT CASSPGVGGNQPQHF
. TRBJ2-5 TRBD1 TRBV5-1 TGCGCCAGCAGCTTGGGACAGGGCGGGGAGACCCAGTACTTC CASSLGQGGETQYF
. TRBJ1-1 TRBD1 TRBV4-1 TGCGCCAGCAGCCAACTCACAGGGGCGAACACTGAAGCTTTCTTT CASSQLTGANTEAFF
. TRBJ2-1 TRBD1 TRBV7-9 TGTGCCAGCAGCACACAGGGGGCGCTCAACAATGAGCAGTTCTTC CASSTQGALNNEQFF
. TRBJ2-5 . TRBV6-1 TGTGCCAGCAGTGAATATGGACACTCCCAAGAGACCCAGTACTTC CASSEYGHSQETQYF
. TRBJ1-1 . TRBV5-1 TGCGCCAGCACAGGGGAGAACACTGAAGCTTTCTTT CASTGENTEAFF
. TRBJ2-5 TRBD2 TRBV7-9 TGTGCCAGCAGCCCCCTTCGGGAGGGCCAAGAGACCCAGTACTTC CASSPLREGQETQYF
. TRBJ2-7 . TRBV7-8 TGTGCCAGCAGCTTAGGATATGGAGGACAGTCCTCCTACGAGCAGTACTTC CASSLGYGGQSSYEQYF
. TRBJ1-4 . TRBV2 TGTGCCAGCACGGACCCCGGGCAGGGGAATGAAAAACTGTTTTTT CASTDPGQGNEKLFF
. TRBJ2-7 . TRBV9 TGTGCCAGCAGCGTAGCCGGGAGTTACCCCTACGAGCAGTACTTC CASSVAGSYPYEQYF
. TRBJ1-6 . TRBV19 TGTGCCAGTAGCGGGACAAGGGCAAATTCACCCCTCCACTTT CASSGTRANSPLHF
. TRBJ2-5 . TRBV5-1 TGCGCCAGCAGCTTGGGGGTGACCGGAGGAAAAGCTGAGACCCAGTACTTC CASSLGVTGGKAETQYF
few TRBJ1-2 . TRBV30 TGTGCCTCAAGGGGGGGGGATGGCTACACCTTC CASRGGDGYTF
. TRBJ2-1 . TRBV5-5 TGTGCCAGCAGCTCCCAGGGGGGCTCCTACAATGAGCAGTTCTTC CASSSQGGSYNEQFF
. TRBJ2-5 TRBD2 TRBV27 TGTGCCAGCAGCCCCCCCGGGCGGGAGGGCCTCGGTTATAGGGAGACCCAGTACTTC CASSPPGREGLGYRETQYF
many TRBJ2-1 . TRBV4-1 TGCGCCAGCAGCCCGGCTTGGCGGGGAGGAGGTTACAATGAGCAGTTCTTC CASSPAWRGGGYNEQFF
. TRBJ1-2 . TRBV28 TGTGCCAGCAGTGTTAAGGGGATCTATGGCTACACCTTC CASSVKGIYGYTF
few TRBJ2-1 TRBD2 TRBV6-1 TGTGCCAGCAGTGCTTCGACTAGCGGGTACAATGAGCAGTTCTTC CASSASTSGYNEQFF
. TRBJ2-3 TRBD2 TRBV11-3 TGTGCCAGCAGCTTAGGGGTGAACGGGAGGACAGATACGCAGTATTTT CASSLGVNGRTDTQYF
few TRBJ1-1 . TRBV1 TGCACCAGCAGCCAAGAAGACAGTCGAAAGCATGAAGCTTTCTTT CTSSQEDSRKHEAFF
. TRBJ2-7 TRBD1 TRBV6-6 TGTGCCAGCAGCGACAGGGGGAAGGCGTACGAGCAGTACTTC CASSDRGKAYEQYF
. TRBJ2-7 TRBD2 TRBV7-9 TGTGCCAGCAGCAGGGACTACTACGAGCAGTACTTC CASSRDYYEQYF
. TRBJ2-3 . TRBV18 TGTGCCAGCTCACCAAGGGGCGGAGATACGCAGTATTTT CASSPRGGDTQYF
. TRBJ1-1 . TRBV30 TGTGCCTGGACCTCAGGGTTCGGCACTGAAGCTTTCTTT CAWTSGFGTEAFF
. TRBJ2-7 TRBD2 TRBV28 TGCATATCAGGACTAGCGGGCTCCTACGAGCAGTACTTC CISGLAGSYEQYF
. TRBJ2-2 . TRBV19 TGTGCCAGTAGGGGTAGGCGGGACAGTGGGACCGGGGAGCTGTTTTTT CASRGRRDSGTGELFF
once TRBJ1-1 . TRBV6-1 TGTGCCAGCAGTGTCCGGGTGCGGAACACTGAAGCTTTCTTT CASSVRVRNTEAFF
few TRBJ1-3 . TRBV6-5 TGTGCCAGCACTCAGGGGTGGCCTGGAAACACCATATATTTT CASTQGWPGNTIYF
. TRBJ2-7 . TRBV18 TGTGCCAGCTCACCAGGAGGGGTTCCCCACGAGCAGTACTTC CASSPGGVPHEQYF
once TRBJ2-1 . TRBV7-2 TGTGCCAGCGAGACTAGCTACAATGAGCAGTTCTTC CASETSYNEQFF
. TRBJ2-7 TRBD1 TRBV6-1 TGTGCCACTTGCCCCGCGACAGGGGTTACGGAGCAGTACTTC CATCPATGVTEQYF
. TRBJ2-1 TRBD2 TRBV11-2 TGTGCCAGCAGCTTATTTGGCGGGAGTCAGGATGAGCAGTTCTTC CASSLFGGSQDEQFF
. TRBJ2-1 . TRBV7-8 TGTGCCAGCAGCTTAAGGGAGGTCTCCTACAATGAGCAGTTCTTC CASSLREVSYNEQFF
. TRBJ1-4 TRBD1 TRBV5-1 TGCGCCAGCAGCTATTGGGGACAGCTCGCAACTAATGAAAAACTGTTTTTT CASSYWGQLATNEKLFF
. TRBJ2-2 . TRBV15 TGTGCCACCAGCAGAGATCAGGGCAAGAACACCGGGGAGCTGTTTTTT CATSRDQGKNTGELFF